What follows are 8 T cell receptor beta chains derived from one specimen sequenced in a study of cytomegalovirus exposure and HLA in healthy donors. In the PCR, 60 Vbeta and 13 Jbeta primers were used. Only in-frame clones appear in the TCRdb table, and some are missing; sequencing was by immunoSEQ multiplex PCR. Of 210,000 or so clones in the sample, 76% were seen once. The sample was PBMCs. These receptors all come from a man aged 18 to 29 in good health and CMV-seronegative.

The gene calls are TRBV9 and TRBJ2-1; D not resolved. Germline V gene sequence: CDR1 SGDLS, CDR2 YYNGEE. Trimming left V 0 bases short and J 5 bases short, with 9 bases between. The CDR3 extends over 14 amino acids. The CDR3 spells CASSVVTADNEQFF. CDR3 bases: TGTGCCAGCAGCGTAGTAACAGCCGACAATGAGCAGTTCTTC.

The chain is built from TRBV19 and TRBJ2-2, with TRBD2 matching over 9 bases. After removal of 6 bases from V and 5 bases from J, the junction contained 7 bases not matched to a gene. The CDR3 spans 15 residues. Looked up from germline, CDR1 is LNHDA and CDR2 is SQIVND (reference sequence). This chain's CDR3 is CASSRLAGDTGELFF. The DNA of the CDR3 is TGTGCCAGTAGCCGGTTAGCGGGAGATACCGGGGAGCTGTTTTTT.

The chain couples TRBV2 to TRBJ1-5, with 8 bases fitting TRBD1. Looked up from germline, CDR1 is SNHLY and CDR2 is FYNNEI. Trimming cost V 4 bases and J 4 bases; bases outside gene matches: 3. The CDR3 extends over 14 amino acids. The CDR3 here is CASSGGTGNQPQHF. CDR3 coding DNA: TGTGCCAGCAGTGGCGGGACAGGTAATCAGCCCCAGCATTTT.

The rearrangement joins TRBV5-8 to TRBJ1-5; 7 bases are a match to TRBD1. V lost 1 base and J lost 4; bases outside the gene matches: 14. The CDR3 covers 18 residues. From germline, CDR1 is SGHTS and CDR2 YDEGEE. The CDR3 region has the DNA TGTGCCAGCAGCTTGACGCTGTCAGGGGGGATGACAAATCAGCCCCAGCATTTT. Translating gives CASSLTLSGGMTNQPQHF.

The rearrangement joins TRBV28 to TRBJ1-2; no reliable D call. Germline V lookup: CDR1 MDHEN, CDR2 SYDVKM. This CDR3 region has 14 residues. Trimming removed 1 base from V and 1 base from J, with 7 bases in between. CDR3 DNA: TGTGCCAGCAGTTTATCCGCGGGTAACTATGGCTACACCTTC. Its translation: CASSLSAGNYGYTF.

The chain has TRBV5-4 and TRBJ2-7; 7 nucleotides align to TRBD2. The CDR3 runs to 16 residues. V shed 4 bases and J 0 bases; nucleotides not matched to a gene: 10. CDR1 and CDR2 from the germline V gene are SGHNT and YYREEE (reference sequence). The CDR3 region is CASSVGLVQNSYEQYF. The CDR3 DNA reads TGTGCCAGCAGCGTTGGACTAGTCCAAAACTCCTACGAGCAGTACTTC.

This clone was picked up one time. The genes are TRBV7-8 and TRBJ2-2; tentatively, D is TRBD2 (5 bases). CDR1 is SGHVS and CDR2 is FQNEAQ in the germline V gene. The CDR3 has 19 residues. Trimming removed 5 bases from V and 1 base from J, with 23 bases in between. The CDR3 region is CASSPTPWRLAVNTGELFF. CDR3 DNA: TGTGCCAGCAGCCCTACACCATGGAGGCTAGCCGTGAACACCGGGGAGCTGTTTTTT.

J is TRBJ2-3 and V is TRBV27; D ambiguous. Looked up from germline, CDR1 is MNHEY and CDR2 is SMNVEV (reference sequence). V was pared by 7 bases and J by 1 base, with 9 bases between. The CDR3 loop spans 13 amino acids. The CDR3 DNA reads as TGTGCCAGCAAGATTGGAGGCACAGATACGCAGTATTTT. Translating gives CASKIGGTDTQYF.